One sample yielded the 17 T cell receptor beta chains listed below, sequenced in a study of shared clonotypes between healthy human individuals. Libraries were prepared by immunoSEQ multiplex PCR; TCRdb keeps only in-frame clonotypes and omits some of them. The data contain roughly 2.1 million clones, 93% of them seen just once; the ten biggest clones take up roughly 1.7%. CD45RO negativity and positive selection for CCR7 defined naive CD8 cells, a population that excluded terminally differentiated effector memory CD45RA+ cells. Sequenced material: naive CD8+ T cells from PBMCs. Source of these receptors: a man aged 18 to 29 in good health. Some clones in this sample may be carry-over from other donors' samples.

The rearrangement links TRBV30 to TRBJ2-7; no clear D. Germline CDR1 is GTSNPN and CDR2 is SVGIG (reference sequence). The CDR3 is 14 residues long. The V end was cut by 0 bases, the J end by 2 bases, with 11 bases between. Written as DNA, the CDR3 is TGTGCCTGGAGTGTACGTCCATACACCTACGAGCAGTACTTC. Translated: CAWSVRPYTYEQYF.

This clone occurred a few times. This sequence joins TRBV30 and TRBJ1-2; a possible D gene is TRBD1 (6 bases). V dropped 0 bases and J dropped 4 bases, with 15 bases sitting between them. CDR1 and CDR2 from the germline V gene are GTSNPN and SVGIG (reference sequence). The CDR3 loop spans 15 amino acids. CDR3 residues: CAWSVGPGASYGYTF. The CDR3 DNA reads TGTGCCTGGAGTGTCGGTCCAGGGGCAAGCTATGGCTACACCTTC.

The rearrangement uses TRBV6-5 and TRBJ2-7, with TRBD1 identical over 9 bases. Germline V gene data show CDR1 as MNHEY and CDR2 as SVGAGI. CDR3 length: 15 residues. V dropped 5 bases and J dropped 7; count of bases not matched to a gene: 12. The CDR3 DNA reads as TGTGCCAGCAGTCATAGACAGGGGGGCGGTGGTGAGCAGTACTTC. Amino acid sequence: CASSHRQGGGGEQYF.

This chain links TRBV2 with TRBJ2-1, with a weak D call TRBD1 (5 bases). The ends were cut back, 6 bases at V and 2 bases at J, with 11 bases in the middle. The CDR3 contains 14 residues. Germline V lookup: CDR1 SNHLY, CDR2 FYNNEI. CDR3 DNA: TGTGCCAGCAGAGACAGTGGTCCCTACAATGAGCAGTTCTTC. It translates to CASRDSGPYNEQFF.

The DNA for the CDR3 is TGTGCCAGCAGTCAATCCCGGGACATGCAGTACTTC. Encoded protein: CASSQSRDMQYF. The rearrangement links TRBV6-6 to TRBJ2-7; a possible D gene is TRBD1 (6 bases). The CDR3 has 12 amino acids. Trimming pared 5 bases from V and 9 bases from J, leaving 14 bases between. Germline CDR1 and CDR2: MNHNY and SVGAGI (reference sequence).

This chain links TRBV7-9 with TRBJ2-7, with TRBD2 identical over 11 bases. The V gene's germline CDR1 is SEHNR and CDR2 FQNEAQ (reference sequence). CDR3 size: 15 residues. After removal of 5 bases from V and 4 bases from J, the junction contained 7 bases not matched to a gene. The CDR3 nucleotides read TGTGCCAGCAGCCCGAGGGGGACTAGCGGATACGAGCAGTACTTC. It is translated as CASSPRGTSGYEQYF.

This clone has just one count. This CDR3 is CASSFSGTGSEETQYF. The CDR3 DNA sequence: TGTGCCAGCAGCTTTTCCGGGACAGGCAGTGAGGAGACCCAGTACTTC. V is TRBV5-6 and J is TRBJ2-5, with TRBD1 matching over 8 bases. The length of the CDR3 is 16 residues. Germline lookup yields CDR1 SGHDT and CDR2 YYEEEE. V shed 2 bases and J 5 bases; nucleotides not matched to a gene: 11.

The J gene is TRBJ2-7, the V gene TRBV19; weak D call: TRBD2 (5 bases). The CDR3 totals 16 residues. The germline CDR1 and CDR2 sequences are LNHDA and SQIVND (reference sequence). The ends were cut back, 1 base at V and 3 bases at J, with 16 bases in the middle. CDR3 coding DNA: TGTGCCAGTAGTATAGGCCACGGAAGCGACTACTACGAGCAGTACTTC. Encoded protein: CASSIGHGSDYYEQYF. The full variable domain, with the rest looked up from reference TRBV19 and TRBJ2-7, is DGGITQSPKYLFRKEGQNVTLSCEQNLNHDAMYWYRQDPGQGLRLIYYSQIVNDFQKGDIAEGYSVSREKKESFPLTVTSAQKNPTAFYLCASSIGHGSDYYEQYFGPGTRLTVT.

This clone appeared a few times. This chain joins TRBV7-9 and TRBJ1-1; D possibly corresponds to TRBD1 (6 bases). CDR3 length: 14 residues. Germline V CDR1 and CDR2: SEHNR, FQNEAQ (reference sequence). V was clipped by 2 bases and J by 4 bases, with 11 bases between them. As DNA, the CDR3 is TGTGCCAGCAGCTTAACAGGGTCGGTCACTGAAGCTTTCTTT. It translates to CASSLTGSVTEAFF.

The genes are TRBV10-1 and TRBJ1-1; D ambiguous. The CDR3 has 16 amino acids. Germline V gene lookup returns CDR1 WNHNN and CDR2 SYGVQD (reference sequence). With 5 bases removed from V and 1 base from J, the gap between germline ends came to 17 bases. CDR3 protein: CASSPLKKPGNTEAFF. CDR3 nucleotide sequence: TGCGCCAGCAGTCCCCTTAAGAAACCGGGGAACACTGAAGCTTTCTTT.

The chain recombines TRBV7-8 with TRBJ1-5, with 9 bases matching TRBD1. The CDR3 contains 17 residues. CDR1 is SGHVS, CDR2 FQNEAQ, per germline. The trim removed 1 base at V and 3 bases at J, leaving 7 bases unmatched. The CDR3 DNA reads as TGTGCCAGCAGCTTAGTTTATGGGGACAGGGACAATCAGCCCCAGCATTTT. This sequence encodes CASSLVYGDRDNQPQHF.

The rearrangement joins TRBV4-1 to TRBJ2-1; no firm D call. Deletions cut 1 base from V and 7 bases from J, with 14 bases between. Germline CDR1 and CDR2: MGHRA and YSYEKL. The CDR3 contains 15 residues. CDR3 coding DNA: TGCGCCAGCAGCCAAGGCCCTACTTCTGGGAATGAGCAGTTCTTC. It translates to CASSQGPTSGNEQFF.

This sequence joins TRBV6-1 and TRBJ1-3, with D perhaps TRBD1 (6 bases). This CDR3 has 14 amino acids. The V gene's germline CDR1 is MNHNS and CDR2 SASEGT. Between the trimmed V and J ends, which lost 7 bases and 3 bases, there was a span of 13 bases. This CDR3 is CASTEGGLGNTIYF. The CDR3 DNA reads TGTGCCAGCACCGAAGGGGGGCTTGGAAACACCATATATTTT.

V gene TRBV7-9 combines with J gene TRBJ2-1, with 13 bases lining up with TRBD2. V shed 4 bases and J 9 bases; nucleotides not matched to a gene: 3. The CDR3 is 14 residues long. Germline-derived CDR1 and CDR2 are SEHNR and FQNEAQ (reference sequence). CDR3 residues: CASSWTSGRAEQFF. As DNA, the CDR3 is TGTGCCAGCAGCTGGACTAGCGGGAGAGCTGAGCAGTTCTTC. The full variable domain, its missing parts supplied by reference TRBV7-9 and TRBJ2-1, is DTGVSQNPRHKITKRGQNVTFRCDPISEHNRLYWYRQTLGQGPEFLTYFQNEAQLEKSRLLSDRFSAERPKGSFSTLEIQRTEQGDSAMYLCASSWTSGRAEQFFGPGTRLTVL.

The V gene is TRBV2, the J gene TRBJ2-7; D is possibly TRBD2 (5 bases). CDR1 SNHLY and CDR2 FYNNEI come from the germline V gene. V was pared by 4 bases and J by 2 bases, with 15 bases between. The CDR3 is made up of 15 amino acids. DNA for the CDR3: TGTGCCAGCAGTGCCGTAACCTCCGGGGCCTACGAGCAGTACTTC. This sequence encodes CASSAVTSGAYEQYF. Full variable domain (missing parts from reference TRBV2 and TRBJ2-7): EPEVTQTPSHQVTQMGQEVILRCVPISNHLYFYWYRQILGQKVEFLVSFYNNEISEKSEIFDDQFSVERPDGSNFTLKIRSTKLEDSAMYFCASSAVTSGAYEQYFGPGTRLTVT.

The V call is TRBV7-9, the J call TRBJ1-1; 12 bases fit TRBD1. The ends lost 4 bases at V and 7 bases at J; junction bases unmatched: 10. CDR3 size: 16 residues. Germline lookup yields CDR1 SEHNR and CDR2 FQNEAQ (reference sequence). As DNA, the CDR3 is TGTGCCAGCAGCTCAGGGACAGGGGGCGCCCTCGGTGAAGCTTTCTTT. It encodes CASSSGTGGALGEAFF.

The rearrangement uses TRBV19 and TRBJ1-2, with D tentatively TRBD1 (5 bases). The CDR3 has 13 amino acids. The V end lost 1 base, the J end lost 6 bases, and 9 bases lay between the germline ends. Per germline, CDR1 LNHDA and CDR2 SQIVND (reference sequence). Written as DNA, the CDR3 is TGTGCCAGTAGTATAGGGACACGAAATGGCTACACCTTC. Amino acids: CASSIGTRNGYTF.